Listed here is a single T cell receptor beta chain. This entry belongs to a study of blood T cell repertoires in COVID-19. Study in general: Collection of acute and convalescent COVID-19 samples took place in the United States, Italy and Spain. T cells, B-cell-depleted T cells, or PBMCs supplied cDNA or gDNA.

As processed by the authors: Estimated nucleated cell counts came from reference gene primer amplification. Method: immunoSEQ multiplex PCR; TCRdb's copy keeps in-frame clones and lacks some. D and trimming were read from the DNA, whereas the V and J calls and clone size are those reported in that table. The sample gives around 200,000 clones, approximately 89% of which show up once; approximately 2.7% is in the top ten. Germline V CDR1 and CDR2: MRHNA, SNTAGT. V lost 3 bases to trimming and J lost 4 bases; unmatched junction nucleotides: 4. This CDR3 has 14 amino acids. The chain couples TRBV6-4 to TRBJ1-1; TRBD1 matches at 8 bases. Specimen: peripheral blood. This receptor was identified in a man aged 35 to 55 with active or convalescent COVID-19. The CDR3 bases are TGTGCCAGCAGTGAGGGACAGGAGGGCACTGAAGCTTTCTTT. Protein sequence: CASSEGQEGTEAFF.